This TCR beta chain was found in a study of blood T cell repertoires in COVID-19. The CDR3 sequence is 15 residues long. CDR1 and CDR2 (germline): SGDLS, YYNGEE. Trimming cost V 4 bases and J 0 bases, with 10 bases left between them. Clones were read by immunoSEQ multiplex PCR, and TCRdb kept only the in-frame ones, dropping some. The table has about 16,000 clones, under 90% seen once. The sequencing sample was made of peripheral blood. The receptor was derived from a human donor with active COVID-19. The donor label of this sample is uncertain. The V call is TRBV9, the J call TRBJ2-2; D unresolved. CDR3 in DNA: TGTGCCAGCAGCATAACTACCGCGAACACCGGGGAGCTGTTTTTT. Amino acid sequence: CASSITTANTGELFF.